Given below is one T cell receptor (beta chain) in context. The germline gives CDR1 MNHEY, CDR2 SVGAGI. The V and J ends lost 2 bases and 6 bases, in that order; junction bases with no gene match: 8. The CDR3 contains 15 residues. The assay was immunoSEQ multiplex PCR, and TCRdb's table has in-frame clones only and misses some. The table has about 140,000 clones, about 80% seen once. This sample is drawn from a study of blood T cell repertoires in COVID-19. This sequence was found in a human donor in a cohort sampled during active COVID-19. The chain has TRBV6-5 and TRBJ1-2, with 8 bases lining up with TRBD1. The sample was peripheral blood. Here the CDR3 DNA reads TGTGCCAGCAGTTACCGGGACAGGTCGAAGGATGGCTACACCTTC. Translation gives CASSYRDRSKDGYTF.